The subject of this entry is one TCR beta chain. This sample was taken from a study of T cells in Graves' hyperthyroidism and ophthalmopathy. Exclusion criteria comprised uncontrolled infection, other autoimmune disease, pregnancy or lactation. V gave up 5 bases and J gave up 0 bases; unmatched junction bases: 10. From germline, CDR1 is KGHDR and CDR2 SFDVKD. CDR3 length: 17 residues. Researchers amplified the TCR beta CDR3 regions from RNA transcripts. Initially, a first-round RT-PCR of the TCR CDR3 employed the HTBI primer set. TCRdb fed the multiplex PCR reads into MiXCR, producing one record per CDR3 protein. The repertoire has about 400,000 distinct CDR3 sequences, about a sixth of them found once; the top ten carry 28%.

This TCR derives from a woman between 18 and 29 years old with Graves' hyperthyroidism that later progressed to Graves' ophthalmopathy. The chain carries TRBV24-1 and TRBJ2-3; 7 nucleotides line up with TRBD1. The specimen was blood. CDR3 sequence: CATSVPSGGPSTDTQYF. The CDR3, as DNA: TGTGCCACCAGTGTCCCCTCAGGGGGACCAAGCACAGATACGCAGTATTTT.